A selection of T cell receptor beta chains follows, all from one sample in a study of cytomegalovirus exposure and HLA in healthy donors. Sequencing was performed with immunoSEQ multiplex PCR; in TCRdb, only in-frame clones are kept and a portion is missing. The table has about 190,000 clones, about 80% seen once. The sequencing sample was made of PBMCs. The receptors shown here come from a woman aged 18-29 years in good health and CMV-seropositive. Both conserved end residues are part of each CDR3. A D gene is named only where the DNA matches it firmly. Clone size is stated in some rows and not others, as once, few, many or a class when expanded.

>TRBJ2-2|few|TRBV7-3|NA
CASRWGDTGELFF
TGTGCCAGCAGATGGGGAGACACCGGGGAGCTGTTTTTT
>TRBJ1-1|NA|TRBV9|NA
CASSQGGRNTEAFF
TGTGCCAGCAGCCAAGGGGGAAGGAACACTGAAGCTTTCTTT
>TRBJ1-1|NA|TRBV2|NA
CASSSGEAFF
TGTGCCAGCAGTTCGGGAGAAGCTTTCTTT
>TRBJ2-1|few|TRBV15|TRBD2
CATAGGPDSYNEQFF
TGTGCCACCGCGGGGGGGCCCGACTCCTACAATGAGCAGTTCTTC
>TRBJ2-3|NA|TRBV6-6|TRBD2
CASRTPGRGSTDTQYF
TGTGCCAGCAGGACCCCAGGGCGGGGGAGCACAGATACGCAGTATTTT
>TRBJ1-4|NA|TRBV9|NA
CASSVVGGSEKLFF
TGTGCCAGCAGCGTTGTGGGGGGGAGTGAAAAACTGTTTTTT
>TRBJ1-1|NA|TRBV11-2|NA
CASSPQGSFAEAFF
TGTGCCAGCAGCCCCCAGGGGAGTTTTGCTGAAGCTTTCTTT
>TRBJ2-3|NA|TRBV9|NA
CASSVGGRPNDRTDTQYF
TGTGCCAGCAGCGTAGGAGGGCGGCCCAACGATCGCACGGATACGCAGTATTTT
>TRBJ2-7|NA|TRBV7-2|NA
CASSLNPGAYEQYF
TGTGCCAGCAGCTTAAACCCAGGGGCATACGAGCAGTACTTC
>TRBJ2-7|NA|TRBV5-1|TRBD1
CASSLAGTGSHEQYF
TGCGCCAGCAGCTTGGCCGGGACAGGGAGCCACGAGCAGTACTTC
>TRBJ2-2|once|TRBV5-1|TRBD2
CASRYQEGLAGGELFF
TGCGCCAGCAGATACCAAGAAGGACTAGCGGGCGGGGAGCTGTTTTTT
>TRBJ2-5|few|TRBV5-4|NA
CASSPPGGLETQYF
TGTGCCAGCAGCCCTCCGGGTGGCTTGGAGACCCAGTACTTC
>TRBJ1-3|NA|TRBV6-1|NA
CASSEVTQRGNTIYF
TGTGCCAGCAGTGAAGTGACACAAAGGGGAAACACCATATATTTT
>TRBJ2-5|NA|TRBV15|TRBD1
CATSRGGQGPNSGEQYF
TGTGCCACCAGCAGAGGTGGACAGGGGCCTAATAGCGGTGAGCAGTACTTC
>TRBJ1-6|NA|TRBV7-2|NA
CASSLGGGKRDSPLHF
TGTGCCAGCAGCTTAGGAGGGGGTAAGAGGGATTCACCCCTCCACTTT
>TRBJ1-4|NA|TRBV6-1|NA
CASSERSGVDEKLFF
TGTGCCAGCAGTGAAAGGTCCGGGGTGGATGAAAAACTGTTTTTT
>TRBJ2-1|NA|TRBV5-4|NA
CASSLESGSSYNEQFF
TGTGCCAGCAGCTTGGAGAGCGGCAGCTCCTACAATGAGCAGTTCTTC
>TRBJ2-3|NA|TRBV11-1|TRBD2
CASSQRQFRGDTQYF
TGTGCCAGCAGCCAACGACAGTTCCGGGGGGATACGCAGTACTTT
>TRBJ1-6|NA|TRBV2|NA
CASGGGQGSPLHF
TGTGCCTCGGGGGGTGGCCAGGGGTCACCCCTCCACTTT
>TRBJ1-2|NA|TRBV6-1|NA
CASRITFRPDYGYTF
TGTGCCAGCAGGATAACTTTCAGGCCTGACTATGGCTACACCTTC
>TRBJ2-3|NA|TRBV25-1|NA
CASGGAGYYTQYF
TGTGCCAGCGGGGGGGCAGGTTACTATACGCAGTATTTT
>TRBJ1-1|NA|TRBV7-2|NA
CASSLDRTEKPGAFF
TGTGCCAGCAGCTTGGATAGGACCGAAAAACCAGGGGCTTTCTTT
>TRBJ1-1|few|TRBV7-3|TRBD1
CASSTQGAGEAFF
TGTGCCAGCAGCACACAGGGGGCTGGCGAAGCTTTCTTT
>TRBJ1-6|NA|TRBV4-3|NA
CASSQLLRQYNSPLHF
TGCGCCAGCAGCCAACTGCTGCGACAGTACAATTCACCCCTCCACTTT
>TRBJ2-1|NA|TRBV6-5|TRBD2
CASSYIAGDYNEQFF
TGTGCCAGCAGTTACATAGCGGGGGATTACAATGAGCAGTTCTTC
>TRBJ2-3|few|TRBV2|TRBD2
CASSESTSLSTDTQYF
TGTGCCAGCAGTGAATCGACTAGCCTCAGCACAGATACGCAGTATTTT
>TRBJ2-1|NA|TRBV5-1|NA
CASSLLVNNEQFF
TGCGCCAGCAGCTTACTAGTCAACAATGAGCAGTTCTTC
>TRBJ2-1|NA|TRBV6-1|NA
CASGGAGYNEQFF
TGTGCCAGCGGGGGGGCCGGGTACAATGAGCAGTTCTTC
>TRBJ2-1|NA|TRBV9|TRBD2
CASSPVPLAGGYNEQFF
TGTGCCAGCAGCCCCGTCCCCTTAGCGGGGGGCTACAATGAGCAGTTCTTC
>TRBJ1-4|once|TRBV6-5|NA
CASSSTGPEEKLFF
TGTGCCAGCAGTTCAACAGGGCCGGAGGAAAAACTGTTTTTT
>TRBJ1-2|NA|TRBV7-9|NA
CALNQGSTNYGYTF
TGTGCCCTGAATCAGGGATCGACGAACTATGGCTACACCTTC
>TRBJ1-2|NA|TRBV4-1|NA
CASSQVAVSDYGYTF
TGCGCCAGCAGCCAAGTAGCTGTGTCCGACTATGGCTACACCTTC
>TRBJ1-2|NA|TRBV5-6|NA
CASSSSERVFTRGYTF
TGTGCCAGCAGCTCCTCAGAGAGGGTTTTCACGCGTGGCTACACCTTC
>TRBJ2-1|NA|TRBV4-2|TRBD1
CATRDREDNEQFF
TGTGCCACCCGGGACAGGGAAGACAATGAGCAGTTCTTC
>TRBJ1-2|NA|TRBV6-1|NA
CATVPGRDYGYTF
TGTGCCACCGTACCGGGAAGGGACTATGGCTACACCTTC
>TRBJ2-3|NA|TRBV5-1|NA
CASSLAPAAYTDTQYF
TGCGCCAGCAGCTTGGCCCCAGCGGCGTACACAGATACGCAGTATTTT
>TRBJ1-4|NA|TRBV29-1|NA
CSQDRRATEKLFF
TGCAGCCAAGACAGAAGGGCTACTGAAAAACTGTTTTTT
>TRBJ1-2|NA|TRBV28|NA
CASRKELMSGYTF
TGTGCCAGCAGAAAGGAGCTAATGAGTGGCTACACCTTC
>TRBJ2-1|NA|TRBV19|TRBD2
CASSIGPGLAGTTYNEQFF
TGTGCCAGTAGTATAGGGCCGGGACTAGCGGGGACAACCTACAATGAGCAGTTCTTC
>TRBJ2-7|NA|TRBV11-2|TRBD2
CASQRGGGLSSSYEQYF
TGTGCCAGCCAACGCGGGGGAGGGCTGAGTAGCTCCTACGAGCAGTACTTC